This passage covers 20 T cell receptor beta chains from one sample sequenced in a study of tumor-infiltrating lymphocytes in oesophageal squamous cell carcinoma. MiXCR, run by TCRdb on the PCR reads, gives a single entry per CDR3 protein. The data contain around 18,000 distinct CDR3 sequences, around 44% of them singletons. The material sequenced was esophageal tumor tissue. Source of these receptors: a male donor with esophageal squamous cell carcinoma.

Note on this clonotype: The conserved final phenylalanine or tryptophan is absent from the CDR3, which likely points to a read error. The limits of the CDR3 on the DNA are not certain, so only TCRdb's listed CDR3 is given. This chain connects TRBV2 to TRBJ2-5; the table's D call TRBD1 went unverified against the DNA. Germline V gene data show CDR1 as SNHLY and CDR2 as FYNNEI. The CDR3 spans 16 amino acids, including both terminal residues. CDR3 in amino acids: CASSVKGANYGYTFGS.

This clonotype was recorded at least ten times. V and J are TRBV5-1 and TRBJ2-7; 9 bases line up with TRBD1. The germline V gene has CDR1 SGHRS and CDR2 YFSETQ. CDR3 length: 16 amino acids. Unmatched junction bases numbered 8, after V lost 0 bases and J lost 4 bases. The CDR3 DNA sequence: TGCGCCAGCAGCTTGGGTCCGGGACAGGGTAGTTACGAGCAGTACTTC. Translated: CASSLGPGQGSYEQYF. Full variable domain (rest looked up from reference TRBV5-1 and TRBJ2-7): KAGVTQTPRYLIKTRGQQVTLSCSPISGHRSVSWYQQTPGQGLQFLFEYFSETQRNKGNFPGRFSGRQFSNSRSEMNVSTLELGDSALYLCASSLGPGQGSYEQYFGPGTRLTVT.

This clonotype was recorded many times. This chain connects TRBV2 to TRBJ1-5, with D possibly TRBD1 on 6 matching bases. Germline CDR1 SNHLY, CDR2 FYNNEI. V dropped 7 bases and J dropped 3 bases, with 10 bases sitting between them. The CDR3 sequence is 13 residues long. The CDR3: CASMRQDNQPQHF. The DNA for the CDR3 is TGTGCCAGCATGCGACAGGACAATCAGCCCCAGCATTTT.

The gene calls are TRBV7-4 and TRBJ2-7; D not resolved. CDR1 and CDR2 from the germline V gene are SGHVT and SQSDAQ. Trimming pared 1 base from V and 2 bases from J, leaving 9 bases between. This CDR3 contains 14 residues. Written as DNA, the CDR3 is TGTGCCAGCAGCTTAGATATAGAGCCCTACGAGCAGTACTTC. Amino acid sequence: CASSLDIEPYEQYF.

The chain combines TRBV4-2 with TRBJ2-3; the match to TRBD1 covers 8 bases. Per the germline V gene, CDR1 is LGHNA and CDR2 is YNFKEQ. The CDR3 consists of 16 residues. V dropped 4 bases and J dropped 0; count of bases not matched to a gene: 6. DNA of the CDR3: TGTGCCAGCAGCCTTCGTCAGGGGGCTAGCACAGATACGCAGTATTTT. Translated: CASSLRQGASTDTQYF.

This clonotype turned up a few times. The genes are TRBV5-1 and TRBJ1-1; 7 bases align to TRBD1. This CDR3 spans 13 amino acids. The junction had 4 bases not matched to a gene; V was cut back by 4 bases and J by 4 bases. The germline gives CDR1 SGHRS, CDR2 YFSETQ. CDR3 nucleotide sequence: TGCGCCAGCAGCGTCGACAGGGCCACTGAAGCTTTCTTT. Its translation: CASSVDRATEAFF.

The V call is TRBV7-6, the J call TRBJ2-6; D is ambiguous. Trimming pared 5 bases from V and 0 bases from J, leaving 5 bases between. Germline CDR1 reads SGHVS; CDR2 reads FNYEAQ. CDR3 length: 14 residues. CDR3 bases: TGTGCCAGCAGCGTTAACTCTGGGGCCAACGTCCTGACTTTC. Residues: CASSVNSGANVLTF.

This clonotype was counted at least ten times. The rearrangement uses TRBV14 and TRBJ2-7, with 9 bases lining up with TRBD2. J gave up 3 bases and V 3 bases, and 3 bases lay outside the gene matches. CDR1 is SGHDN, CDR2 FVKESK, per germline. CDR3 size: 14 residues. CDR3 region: CASSQVAGVYEQYF. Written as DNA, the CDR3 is TGTGCCAGCAGCCAGGTAGCGGGAGTCTACGAGCAGTACTTC.

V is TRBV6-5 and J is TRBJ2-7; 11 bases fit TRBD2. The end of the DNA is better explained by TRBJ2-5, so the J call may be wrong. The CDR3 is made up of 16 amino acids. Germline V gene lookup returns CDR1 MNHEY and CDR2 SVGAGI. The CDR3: CASSWVTSGMGETQYF. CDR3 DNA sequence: TGTGCCAGCAGTTGGGTGACTAGCGGGATGGGGGAGACCCAGTACTTC.

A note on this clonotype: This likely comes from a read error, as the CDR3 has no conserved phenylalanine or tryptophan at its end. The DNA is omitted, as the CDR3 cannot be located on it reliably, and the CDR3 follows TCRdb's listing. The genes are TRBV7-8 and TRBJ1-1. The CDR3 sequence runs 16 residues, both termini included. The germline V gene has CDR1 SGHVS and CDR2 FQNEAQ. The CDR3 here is CASSLAWGPYEQYFGP.

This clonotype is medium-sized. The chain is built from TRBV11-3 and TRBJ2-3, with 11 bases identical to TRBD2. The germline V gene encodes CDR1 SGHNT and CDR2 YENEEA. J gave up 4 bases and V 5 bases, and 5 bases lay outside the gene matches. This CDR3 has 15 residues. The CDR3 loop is CASSPGLADSDTQYF. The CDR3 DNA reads TGTGCCAGCAGCCCGGGACTAGCGGATTCAGATACGCAGTATTTT. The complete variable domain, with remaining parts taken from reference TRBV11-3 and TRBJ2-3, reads EAGVVQSPRYKIIEKKQPVAFWCNPISGHNTLYWYLQNLGQGPELLIRYENEEAVDDSQLPKDRFSAERLKGVDSTLKIQPAELGDSAVYLCASSPGLADSDTQYFGPGTRLTVL.

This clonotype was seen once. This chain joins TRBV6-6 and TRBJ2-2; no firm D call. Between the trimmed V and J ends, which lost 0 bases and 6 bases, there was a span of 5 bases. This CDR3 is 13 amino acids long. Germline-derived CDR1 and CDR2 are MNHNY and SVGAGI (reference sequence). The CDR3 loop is CASSYSGSGELFF. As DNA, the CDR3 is TGTGCCAGCAGTTACTCTGGGTCCGGGGAGCTGTTTTTT.

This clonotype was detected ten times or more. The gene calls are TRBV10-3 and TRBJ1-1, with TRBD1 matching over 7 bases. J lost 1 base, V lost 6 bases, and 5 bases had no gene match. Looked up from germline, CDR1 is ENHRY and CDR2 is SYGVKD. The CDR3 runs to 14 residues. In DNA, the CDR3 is TGTGCCATCAGCGGGGACAGCCAGAACACTGAAGCTTTCTTT. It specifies CAISGDSQNTEAFF.

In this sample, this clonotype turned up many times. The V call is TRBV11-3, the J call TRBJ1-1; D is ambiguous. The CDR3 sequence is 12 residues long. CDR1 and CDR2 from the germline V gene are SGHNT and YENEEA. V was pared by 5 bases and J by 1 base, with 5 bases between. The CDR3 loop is CASSHRNTEAFF. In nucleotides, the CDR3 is TGTGCCAGCAGCCACAGGAACACTGAAGCTTTCTTT.

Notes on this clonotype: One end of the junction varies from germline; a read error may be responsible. This CDR3 is CASSSRGSPPETQYF. CDR3 in DNA: TGTGCTAGCAGCTCCCGCGGTAGCCCACCCGAGACCCAGTACTTC. The chain recombines TRBV7-6 with TRBJ2-3; D unclear. Near its end, the DNA agrees better with TRBJ2-5, so the J call may be wrong. Germline V CDR1 and CDR2: SGHVS, FNYEAQ. CDR3 length: 15 residues.

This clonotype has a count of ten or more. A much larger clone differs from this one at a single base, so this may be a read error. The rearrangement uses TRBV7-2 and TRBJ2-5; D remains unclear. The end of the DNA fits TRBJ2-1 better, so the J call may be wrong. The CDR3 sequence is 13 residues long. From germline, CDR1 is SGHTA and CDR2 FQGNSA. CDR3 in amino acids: CASSFGDPETQFF. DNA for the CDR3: TGTGCCAGCAGCTTCGGCGATCCAGAGACCCAGTTCTTC.

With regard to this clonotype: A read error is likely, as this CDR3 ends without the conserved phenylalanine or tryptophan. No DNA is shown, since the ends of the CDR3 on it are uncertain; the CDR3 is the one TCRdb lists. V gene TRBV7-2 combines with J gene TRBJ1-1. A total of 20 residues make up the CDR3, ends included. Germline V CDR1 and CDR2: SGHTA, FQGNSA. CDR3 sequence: CASSSGGREGSPTTSSTSAP.

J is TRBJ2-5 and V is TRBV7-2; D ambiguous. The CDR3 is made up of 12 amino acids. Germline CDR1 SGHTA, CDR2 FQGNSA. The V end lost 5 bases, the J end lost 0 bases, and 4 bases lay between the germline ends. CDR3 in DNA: TGTGCCAGCAGCCGTGACCAAGAGACCCAGTACTTC. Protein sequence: CASSRDQETQYF.

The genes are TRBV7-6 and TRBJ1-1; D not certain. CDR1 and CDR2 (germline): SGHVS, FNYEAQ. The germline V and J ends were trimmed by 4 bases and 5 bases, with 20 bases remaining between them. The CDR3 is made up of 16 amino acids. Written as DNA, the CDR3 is TGTGCCAGCAGCTCGAAGGGCGTCCCCACCGGGACTGAAGCTTTCTTT. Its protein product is CASSSKGVPTGTEAFF. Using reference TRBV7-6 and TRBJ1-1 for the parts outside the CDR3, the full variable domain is GAGVSQSPRYKVTKRGQDVALRCDPISGHVSLYWYRQALGQGPEFLTYFNYEAQQDKSGLPNDRFSAERPEGSISTLTIQRTEQRDSAMYRCASSSKGVPTGTEAFFGQGTRLTVV.

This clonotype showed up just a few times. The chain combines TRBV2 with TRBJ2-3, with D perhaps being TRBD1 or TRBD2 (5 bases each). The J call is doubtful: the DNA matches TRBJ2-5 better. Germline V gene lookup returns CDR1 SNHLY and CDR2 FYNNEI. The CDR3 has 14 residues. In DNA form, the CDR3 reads TGTGCCAGCAGGGGGGACGAGCGGAGGGAGACCCAGTACTTC. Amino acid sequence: CASRGDERRETQYF.